This TCR beta chain appears in the sequencing data of a study of blood T cell repertoires in COVID-19. Study background: Samples came from the United States, Italy and Spain, spanning acute and convalescent COVID-19. PBMCs, B-cell-depleted T cells, or T cells provided the cDNA or gDNA that made up the material.

Original processing notes: Reference gene primers were amplified, and this amplification served to estimate nucleated cell counts. The assay was immunoSEQ multiplex PCR, and TCRdb's table has in-frame clones only and misses some. V and J calls and clone size follow that table, whereas D and trimming were derived from the DNA. The sample records about 110,000 clones, around 84% being singletons. The CDR3 runs 17 residues. In germline, CDR1 is LNHDA, CDR2 SQIVND (reference sequence). Losses at the gene ends were 3 bases for V and 4 bases for J; bases not matched to a gene: 8. The chain joins TRBV19 to TRBJ2-1; 11 nucleotides agree with TRBD2. The sequencing input was peripheral blood. The TCR comes from a human donor in a cohort sampled during active COVID-19. The CDR3, as DNA: TGTGCCAGTAGTATTATTACTAGCGGGGGATTGTACAATGAGCAGTTCTTC. It yields the protein CASSIITSGGLYNEQFF.